This T cell receptor beta chain emerged from a study of blood T cells in healthy people across ages. A word on this clonotype: Antigen: not known.

Study observations and caveats: The CMV status of each donor remained undetermined, and this could have confounded shifts in expanded clonotypes.

V shed 5 bases and J 4 bases; nucleotides not matched to a gene: 6. This CDR3 contains 15 residues. Through a sample-barcoded 5' primer and a J-beta primer mix, a second PCR was run for about 6 to 12 cycles. TCRdb independently ran MiXCR on the 5' RACE reads; one entry per CDR3 protein. Altogether about 930,000 distinct CDR3 sequences are present, 25% to 30% being singletons, with the ten largest covering roughly 10%. The sample was also reused in another study, on T cells of mothers and their children. Per that study: Related mother-child pairs showed slightly higher but non-significant overlap than unrelated pairs.

J is TRBJ2-7 and V is TRBV12-3 or TRBV12-4; 12 bases agree with TRBD1. Material for sequencing was blood. The receptor was isolated from a woman aged 40 to 50 in good health. CDR3 bases: TGTGCCAGCAGTACTGTGGGACAGGGGGCTTACGAGCAGTACTTC. It specifies CASSTVGQGAYEQYF.